These T cell receptor beta chains were read from a single sample in a study of T cell clonotyping in hematopoietic cell transplantation. Generated by immunoSEQ multiplex PCR, the TCRdb table keeps only in-frame clones and is missing some. The sample yields fewer than 50,000 clones, just over 85% seen once. Here the sequenced sample was peripheral blood mononuclear cells, taken before stem cell transplant. The receptors shown here come from a man between 60 and 75 years old with biphenotypic leukemia. Some clones in this sample may be carry-over from other donors' samples. CDR3s include the opening cysteine and the closing phenylalanine or tryptophan. A D gene is named only where the DNA matches it firmly. The listing skips clone size in some rows; elsewhere it reads once, few, many or a size class.

clone_size j_call v_call d_call cdr3_nt cdr3_aa
. TRBJ2-2 TRBV4-2 . TGTGCCAGCAGCCGAACAGGGGAGGTTACCGGGGAGCTGTTTTTT CASSRTGEVTGELFF
. TRBJ2-3 TRBV9 . TGTGCCAGCAGCGTAACTAACACAGATACGCAGTATTTT CASSVTNTDTQYF
. TRBJ1-1 TRBV6-5 . TGTGCCAGCAGAAGGACAGTCATGAACACTGAAGCTTTCTTT CASRRTVMNTEAFF
. TRBJ1-5 TRBV19 . TGTGCCAGTAGAGACACGAGGAATCAGCCCCAGCATTTT CASRDTRNQPQHF
. TRBJ2-7 TRBV15 . TGTGCCACCAGCTCACCAGGACCTTACGAGCAGTACTTC CATSSPGPYEQYF
. TRBJ1-1 TRBV29-1 . TGCAGCGTTTCCGACGGAGGACCGAACACTGAAGCTTTCTTT CSVSDGGPNTEAFF
. TRBJ1-1 TRBV30 . TGTGCCTGGAGTTGGGGTCCCACTGAAGCTTTCTTT CAWSWGPTEAFF
. TRBJ2-2 TRBV6-5 . TGTGCCAGCAGTTACTCGACCGGCGGGGAGCTGTTTTTT CASSYSTGGELFF
. TRBJ2-2 TRBV7-6 . TGTGCCAGCAGTGGGACGACCGGGGAGCTGTTTTTT CASSGTTGELFF
. TRBJ1-2 TRBV7-9 . TGTGCCAGCAGCTTAGGGCAGGGTGGCTACACCTTC CASSLGQGGYTF
once TRBJ2-7 TRBV2 . TGTGCCAGCAGAGACCCGGGTACCTCGTACGAGCAGTACTTC CASRDPGTSYEQYF
once TRBJ1-1 TRBV29-1 TRBD1 TGCAGCGTCTCCAGACAGGGATGGGCTTTCTTT CSVSRQGWAFF
. TRBJ2-3 TRBV29-1 TRBD1 TGCAGCGGTGGGGAAACAGGGGTTAGCACAGATACGCAGTATTTT CSGGETGVSTDTQYF
. TRBJ1-1 TRBV27 . TGTGCCAGCAGTCGTCGAGGGGGGGGGCACACTGAAGCTTTCTTT CASSRRGGGHTEAFF
. TRBJ1-2 TRBV7-9 . TGTGCCAGCAGCTTAGGGGGGCAGGGCACTGGCTACACCTTC CASSLGGQGTGYTF
. TRBJ1-1 TRBV5-1 TRBD1 TGCGCCAGCAGCGCTATTGGACAGGGTCCGAACACTGAAGCTTTCTTT CASSAIGQGPNTEAFF
. TRBJ2-6 TRBV11-2 . TGTGCCAGCAGCCCGAGTTCGGTGGGTGGGGCCAACGTCCTGACTTTC CASSPSSVGGANVLTF
. TRBJ2-6 TRBV9 . TGTGCCAGCAGCGTTGACAGCCACTCTGGGGCCAACGTCCTGACTTTC CASSVDSHSGANVLTF
. TRBJ2-7 TRBV7-2 TRBD2 TGTGCCAGCAGTTTGGGACTAGCGGGCTCCTACGAGCAGTACTTC CASSLGLAGSYEQYF
. TRBJ2-7 TRBV28 TRBD2 TGTGCCAGTCGGACTAGTTCCTACGAGCAGTACTTC CASRTSSYEQYF
. TRBJ1-5 TRBV27 TRBD1 TGTGCCAGCAGTTTGTGGACAGGGGTCCAGCCCCAGCATTTT CASSLWTGVQPQHF
. TRBJ2-7 TRBV19 . TGTGCCAGTAGTATAGCAGGCTACGAGCAGTACTTC CASSIAGYEQYF
. TRBJ2-7 TRBV18 . TGTGCCAGCACAAGCCGAAGCTACGAGCAGTACTTC CASTSRSYEQYF
few TRBJ2-5 TRBV11-2 TRBD2 TGTGCCAGCAGCTTAGGACTAGCGGGACCTGAAGAGACCCAGTACTTC CASSLGLAGPEETQYF
. TRBJ1-1 TRBV30 TRBD1 TGTGCCTGGGTCCCGGGACAGGGGCTCATGAACACTGAAGCTTTCTTT CAWVPGQGLMNTEAFF
. TRBJ1-4 TRBV4-1 . TGCGCCAGCAGCCAACAAACTATAGTGGCTAATGAAAAACTGTTTTTT CASSQQTIVANEKLFF
. TRBJ2-7 TRBV7-6 . TGTGCCAGCAGCTTCGGGCTACAGGAAGAATCCTACGAGCAGTACTTC CASSFGLQEESYEQYF
. TRBJ1-1 TRBV11-1 TRBD1 TGTGCCAGCAGCTATACAGGGGTGAGCACTGAAGCTTTCTTT CASSYTGVSTEAFF
once TRBJ2-7 TRBV4-1 . TGCGCCAGCAGCCAGGACTTGACCTCCTACGAGCAGTACTTC CASSQDLTSYEQYF
. TRBJ1-1 TRBV11-2 TRBD1 TGTGCCAGCAGTCCGACAGGGGTCGAAGCTTTCTTT CASSPTGVEAFF
. TRBJ2-2 TRBV30 TRBD2 TGTGCCTGGAGAGGGCGGGAGGCCGGGGAGCTGTTTTTT CAWRGREAGELFF
. TRBJ2-3 TRBV7-9 . TGTGCCAGCAGCAGGGTGGCAGATACGCAGTATTTT CASSRVADTQYF
. TRBJ2-7 TRBV27 . TGTGCCAGCAGTTTGAGTTCCCGGTTGGGCGAGCAGTACTTC CASSLSSRLGEQYF
. TRBJ1-5 TRBV6-5 . TGTGCCAGCACTTCCTCGGGGGGTGGGCAGCCCCAGCATTTT CASTSSGGGQPQHF
. TRBJ2-7 TRBV10-3 TRBD2 TGTGCCATCAAAGGAGGGGCGGGAGCGGGGTACGAGCAGTACTTC CAIKGGAGAGYEQYF
once TRBJ2-1 TRBV10-3 . TGTGCCATCAGTGAATTCAAGAGCTCCTACAATGAGCAGTTCTTC CAISEFKSSYNEQFF
. TRBJ2-1 TRBV11-2 . TGTGCCAGCAGCTTAGATCTGGTTGGTGAGCAGTTCTTC CASSLDLVGEQFF
. TRBJ1-2 TRBV6-5 TRBD1 TGTGCCAGCAGTCCCACAGGGGGTGGCTACACCTTC CASSPTGGGYTF
. TRBJ2-7 TRBV11-2 . TGTGCCAGCAGCACAAACACAGCCGCAACAAACTACGAGCAGTACTTC CASSTNTAATNYEQYF
. TRBJ1-1 TRBV9 . TGTGCCAGCAGCCCTTTCGGACGACTAAACACTGAAGCTTTCTTT CASSPFGRLNTEAFF
. TRBJ2-1 TRBV11-2 . TGTGCCAGCAGCTTAGCCCTAAGATTCGGAAGGATCTCCTACAATGAGCAGTTCTTC CASSLALRFGRISYNEQFF